The 3 T cell receptor beta chains presented below share a single source sample, sequenced in a study of shared clonotypes between healthy human individuals. The repertoire was sequenced with immunoSEQ multiplex PCR; TCRdb's copy has only in-frame clones and lacks some. In the table there are about a million clones, roughly 75% of which are singletons. The sample was memory CD4+ T cells sorted from blood. The subset denotes: CD45RA-negative fraction. The receptors stem from a man younger than 30 in good health.

This chain links TRBV19 with TRBJ1-6; D is ambiguous. This CDR3 is built from 16 residues. Germline lookup yields CDR1 LNHDA and CDR2 SQIVND (reference sequence). The germline V and J ends were trimmed by 3 bases and 4 bases, with 13 bases remaining between them. CDR3 nucleotides: TGTGCCAGTAGTATTTCTACCCCTGATTATAATTCACCCCTCCACTTT. Translation: CASSISTPDYNSPLHF.

The rearrangement uses TRBV19 and TRBJ1-6, with 7 bases identical to TRBD1. CDR3 length: 14 amino acids. Germline loops: CDR1 LNHDA, CDR2 SQIVND (reference sequence). Trimming at V came to 5 bases and at J to 7 bases, leaving 5 bases not matched to a gene. CDR3 amino acids: CASSLGQRNSPLHF. CDR3 in DNA: TGTGCCAGTAGTCTGGGACAGCGGAATTCACCCCTCCACTTT.

The rearrangement links TRBV30 to TRBJ1-5; weak D call: TRBD1 (5 bases). Trimming left V 2 bases short and J 6 bases short, with 20 bases between. There are 16 residues in the CDR3. The V gene's germline CDR1 is GTSNPN and CDR2 SVGIG (reference sequence). The CDR3 DNA follows: TGTGCCTGGAGTCCTAGAGGATCTCTCGGGGCTCAGCCCCAGCATTTT. This translates into CAWSPRGSLGAQPQHF. The full variable domain, in which reference TRBV30 and TRBJ1-5 provide the parts outside the CDR3, is SQTIHQWPATLVQPVGSPLSLECTVEGTSNPNLYWYRQAAGRGLQLLFYSVGIGQISSEVPQNLSASRPQDRQFILSSKKLLLSDSGFYLCAWSPRGSLGAQPQHFGDGTRLSIL.